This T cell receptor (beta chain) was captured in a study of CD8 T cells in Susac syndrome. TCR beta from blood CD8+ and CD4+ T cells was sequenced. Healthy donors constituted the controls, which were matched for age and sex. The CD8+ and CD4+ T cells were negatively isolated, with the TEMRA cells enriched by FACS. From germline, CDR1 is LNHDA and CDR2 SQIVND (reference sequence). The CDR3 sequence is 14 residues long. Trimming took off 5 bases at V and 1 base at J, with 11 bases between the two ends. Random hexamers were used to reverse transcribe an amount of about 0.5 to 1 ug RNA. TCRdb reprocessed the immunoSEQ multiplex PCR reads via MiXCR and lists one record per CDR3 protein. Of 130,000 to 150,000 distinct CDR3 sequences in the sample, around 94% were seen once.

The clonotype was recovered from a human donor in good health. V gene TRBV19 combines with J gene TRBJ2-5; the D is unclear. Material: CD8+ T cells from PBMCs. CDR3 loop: CASSSRAFQETQYF. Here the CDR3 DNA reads TGTGCCAGTAGTTCACGGGCCTTCCAAGAGACCCAGTACTTC.